This TCR beta chain was recorded in a study of cytotoxic CD8 clonotypes in ibrutinib-treated CLL. The study, taken as a whole, reports: Contraction or stability on treatment was seen for public clonotypes, which were uncommon.

The CDR3 contains 17 residues. After removal of 2 bases from V and 8 bases from J, the junction contained 16 bases not matched to a gene. The germline V gene encodes CDR1 SGHDT and CDR2 YYEEEE. As to this clone: The antigen is unknown.

Data came from immunoSEQ multiplex PCR; TCRdb stores just in-frame clones and leaves some out. There are about 92,000 clones in the sample; 70% to 80% occur only once, and about 26% lies in the top ten. This chain uses TRBV5-6 with TRBJ1-2; 9 nucleotides line up with TRBD1. This specimen was PBMCs, taken after 24 months of ibrutinib treatment. The receptor was isolated from a human donor with chronic lymphocytic leukemia. CDR3 nucleotides: TGTGCCAGCAGCTTAGGGACAGGGCTTGAACTCTATGGCGGCTACACCTTC. Translation gives CASSLGTGLELYGGYTF.